The 14 T cell receptor beta chains reported below all come from one sample, sequenced in a study of blood T cell repertoires in COVID-19. The assay was immunoSEQ multiplex PCR, and TCRdb's table has in-frame clones only and misses some. Of about 78,000 clones listed, less than 90% were seen once; the top ten hold roughly 3.5%. Sequences were obtained from peripheral blood. These receptors were collected from a man aged 45-65 years with acute or convalescent COVID-19.

The V gene is TRBV7-8, the J gene TRBJ1-5, with 7 bases matching TRBD1. V lost 1 base and J lost 6; bases outside the gene matches: 6. The CDR3 has 15 residues. Germline V lookup: CDR1 SGHVS, CDR2 FQNEAQ. CDR3 sequence: CASSLGRGLFQPQHF. CDR3 sequence (DNA): TGTGCCAGCAGCTTAGGGAGGGGGCTGTTTCAGCCCCAGCATTTT. The entire variable domain, with the rest obtained from reference TRBV7-8 and TRBJ1-5, is as follows: GAGVSQSPRYKVAKRGQDVALRCDPISGHVSLFWYQQALGQGPEFLTYFQNEAQLDKSGLPSDRFFAERPEGSVSTLKIQRTQQEDSAVYLCASSLGRGLFQPQHFGDGTRLSIL.

In DNA, the CDR3 is TGCGCCAGCAGCTCACAGGGGGCCGGTTACGAGCAGTACTTC. This translates into CASSSQGAGYEQYF. The chain employs TRBV5-1 and TRBJ2-7; 9 bases align to TRBD1. Germline CDR1 reads SGHRS; CDR2 reads YFSETQ. The CDR3 length is 14 residues. V trimming: 3 bases; J trimming: 4 bases; junction bases outside the gene matches: 5.

The rearrangement uses TRBV9 and TRBJ2-7, with D possibly being TRBD1 (6 bases). This CDR3 has 15 residues. Deletions cut 4 bases from V and 3 bases from J, with 17 bases between. CDR1 and CDR2 (germline): SGDLS, YYNGEE. The CDR3 DNA is TGTGCCAGCAGCCCTCGGACAGTCCAAAACTACGAGCAGTACTTC. Its translation is CASSPRTVQNYEQYF.

The gene calls are TRBV11-3 and TRBJ2-7, with D unresolved. The germline V gene has CDR1 SGHNT and CDR2 YENEEA. CDR3 length equals 12 residues. The V end lost 5 bases, the J end lost 6 bases, and 11 bases lay between the germline ends. The CDR3: CASSLGPLEQYF. The CDR3, as DNA: TGTGCCAGCAGCCTAGGGCCCCTCGAGCAGTACTTC.

CDR3 sequence reads: CASSQGTSWDEQFF. The CDR3 bases are TGCGCCAGCAGCCAAGGGACTAGCTGGGATGAGCAGTTCTTC. J is TRBJ2-1 and V is TRBV5-1; 9 bases agree with TRBD2. CDR3 length equals 14 residues. CDR1 SGHRS and CDR2 YFSETQ come from the germline V gene. Losses at the gene ends were 4 bases for V and 8 bases for J; bases not matched to a gene: 7.

V usage is TRBV12-3 or TRBV12-4 and J usage is TRBJ2-7, with D possibly being TRBD1 (5 bases). The CDR3 runs to 13 residues. Trimming took off 4 bases at V and 3 bases at J, with 10 bases between the two ends. CDR3 nucleotides: TGTGCCAGCAGTTACGACAGAGTCTACGAGCAGTACTTC. Translating gives CASSYDRVYEQYF.

This clone was seen just once. The gene calls are TRBV19 and TRBJ2-1, with 8 bases lining up with TRBD1. CDR1 and CDR2 (germline): LNHDA, SQIVND (reference sequence). The CDR3 loop spans 15 amino acids. Trimming at V came to 5 bases and at J to 8 bases, leaving 11 bases not matched to a gene. The CDR3 DNA reads TGTGCCAGTAGTCTCCGGACAGGGAGAATGGATGAGCAGTTCTTC. Its translation: CASSLRTGRMDEQFF.

This clone was observed a single time. This chain uses TRBV5-1 with TRBJ1-2; D uncertain. V was shortened by 0 bases and J by 4 bases, with 13 bases between the two germline ends. Germline V gene data show CDR1 as SGHRS and CDR2 as YFSETQ. The CDR3 loop spans 15 amino acids. CDR3 region: CASSLEPGSIYGYTF. CDR3 in DNA: TGCGCCAGCAGCTTGGAGCCAGGCTCCATCTATGGCTACACCTTC.

The V gene is TRBV18, the J gene TRBJ1-4; D ambiguous. CDR1 and CDR2 from the germline V gene are KGHSH and LQKENI. V was clipped by 6 bases and J by 3 bases, with 14 bases between them. The CDR3 sequence is 15 residues long. CDR3 loop: CASSQSGLANEKLFF. In nucleotides, the CDR3 is TGTGCCAGCTCCCAATCAGGTCTTGCTAATGAAAAACTGTTTTTT.

The chain has TRBV28 and TRBJ2-7; 9 bases agree with TRBD1. Germline lookup yields CDR1 MDHEN and CDR2 SYDVKM. After removal of 8 bases from V and 1 base from J, the junction contained 18 bases not matched to a gene. The CDR3 length is 18 residues. The CDR3 here is CASAKGRPWTGASYEQYF. In nucleotides, the CDR3 is TGTGCCAGCGCAAAAGGACGCCCCTGGACAGGGGCTTCCTACGAGCAGTACTTC.

The genes are TRBV6-5 and TRBJ1-2, with 10 bases that match TRBD1. Germline lookup yields CDR1 MNHEY and CDR2 SVGAGI. With V trimmed by 5 bases and J by 8 bases, 5 bases remained unmatched. CDR3 length equals 13 residues. The DNA of the CDR3 is TGTGCCAGCAGTCCCGACAGGGGGCGCGGCTACACCTTC. It yields the protein CASSPDRGRGYTF.

The chain carries TRBV29-1 and TRBJ2-7; 7 nucleotides align to TRBD1. The CDR3 covers 15 residues. The trim removed 7 bases at V and 2 bases at J, leaving 14 bases unmatched. In germline, CDR1 is SQVTM, CDR2 ANQGSEA. CDR3 nucleotide sequence: TGCAGCGCTGAGGGTTGGGGACAGCGGACCTACGAGCAGTACTTC. This codes for CSAEGWGQRTYEQYF.

This CDR3 reads CASSVGSGRARLYEQYF. The CDR3 coding sequence is TGTGCCAGCAGCGTAGGTAGCGGGAGGGCCAGGCTCTACGAGCAGTACTTC. The gene calls are TRBV9 and TRBJ2-7; 11 nucleotides agree with TRBD2. Looked up from germline, CDR1 is SGDLS and CDR2 is YYNGEE. With 0 bases clipped from V and 3 bases from J, the junction kept 8 bases outside the gene matches. The CDR3 sequence is 17 residues long.

The V gene is TRBV6-2 or TRBV6-3, the J gene TRBJ2-5, with D unclear. The V gene's germline CDR1 is MNHEY and CDR2 SVGEGT. The CDR3 is made up of 14 amino acids. V gave up 5 bases and J gave up 0 bases, with 10 bases separating them. The CDR3, as DNA: TGTGCCAGCAGTCCCTGGGCGTACCAAGAGACCCAGTACTTC. This translates into CASSPWAYQETQYF.